The 13 T cell receptor beta chains below come from one sample, sequenced in a study of blood T cells in healthy people across ages. For the second PCR, which ran for 7 to 11 cycles, a sample-barcoded 5' primer and a J-beta primer mix were used. TCRdb reprocessed the 5' RACE reads via MiXCR and lists one record per CDR3 protein. The profile shows over 1,200,000 distinct CDR3 sequences, approximately 60% of them singletons. Input material: blood. These TCRs come from a young man in good health.

This clonotype was detected a few times. This sequence joins TRBV6-2 or TRBV6-3 and TRBJ2-7; D not resolved. This CDR3 comprises 12 residues. Trimming left V 6 bases short and J 2 bases short, with 8 bases between. Germline V gene sequence: CDR1 MNHEY, CDR2 SVGEGT. The CDR3 DNA reads TGTGCCAGCAGACCAACTACCTACGAGCAGTACTTC. It translates to CASRPTTYEQYF.

V usage is TRBV11-1 and J usage is TRBJ2-7; D may be TRBD1 (6 bases). V was cut by 5 bases and J by 0 bases, with 14 bases left in between. CDR1 and CDR2 (germline): SGHAT, FQDESV (reference sequence). The CDR3 spans 15 residues. CDR3 sequence: CASSMTGHYSYEQYF. The CDR3 DNA sequence: TGTGCCAGCAGCATGACAGGTCACTACTCCTACGAGCAGTACTTC.

This clonotype came up once. The chain uses TRBV4-1 and TRBJ2-5; the D is unclear. The CDR3 has 15 amino acids. The germline gives CDR1 MGHRA, CDR2 YSYEKL. V was cut by 0 bases and J by 5 bases, with 13 bases left in between. The CDR3 reads CASSQESGSTETQYF. In DNA form, the CDR3 reads TGCGCCAGCAGCCAAGAATCGGGCAGCACGGAGACCCAGTACTTC.

This clonotype was observed a single time. The chain couples TRBV5-6 to TRBJ2-5; 10 bases agree with TRBD2. Germline V gives CDR1 SGHDT, CDR2 YYEEEE. There are 17 residues in the CDR3. J was trimmed by 2 bases and V by 4 bases; bases with no gene match: 11. CDR3 sequence reads: CASSDKLIAGGQETQYF. In nucleotides, the CDR3 is TGTGCCAGCAGCGATAAACTTATAGCGGGGGGACAAGAGACCCAGTACTTC. The full variable domain, in which reference TRBV5-6 and TRBJ2-5 provide the parts outside the CDR3, is DAGVTQSPTHLIKTRGQQVTLRCSPKSGHDTVSWYQQALGQGPQFIFQYYEEEERQRGNFPDRFSGHQFPNYSSELNVNALLLGDSALYLCASSDKLIAGGQETQYFGPGTRLLVL.

This clonotype showed up just once. The chain has TRBV12-3 or TRBV12-4 and TRBJ1-1, with D maybe TRBD1 (6 bases). There are 12 residues in the CDR3. V dropped 8 bases and J dropped 8 bases, with 15 bases sitting between them. The CDR3 nucleotides are TGTGCCAGCGGAGGGGGGGGCTTGGAAGCTTTCTTT. It translates to CASGGGGLEAFF.

The V and J genes are TRBV13 and TRBJ2-7, with D unresolved. This CDR3 contains 14 residues. Germline values: CDR1 PRHDT, CDR2 FYEKMQ (reference sequence). The germline V and J ends were trimmed by 3 bases and 6 bases, with 15 bases remaining between them. The CDR3 bases are TGTGCCAGCAGCTTCGATGGGGTTGAGGTCGAGCAGTACTTC. It translates to CASSFDGVEVEQYF.

This clonotype appeared a few times. J is TRBJ2-7 and V is TRBV5-1; D ambiguous. In germline, CDR1 is SGHRS, CDR2 YFSETQ. The CDR3 totals 14 residues. Trimming took off 5 bases at V and 1 base at J, with 13 bases between the two ends. CDR3 in DNA: TGCGCCAGCAGGAATGATGTCCCATCCTACGAGCAGTACTTC. The encoded protein is CASRNDVPSYEQYF.

V gene TRBV5-1 combines with J gene TRBJ2-2, with D unclear. V was pared by 4 bases and J by 2 bases, with 9 bases between. Germline V gene lookup returns CDR1 SGHRS and CDR2 YFSETQ. This CDR3 is 14 amino acids long. The chain's CDR3 is CASSPDINTGELFF. The CDR3 DNA reads TGCGCCAGCAGCCCTGACATCAACACCGGGGAGCTGTTTTTT.

This clonotype was recorded only once. V and J are TRBV29-1 and TRBJ2-7; D call uncertain. Germline CDR1 SQVTM, CDR2 ANQGSEA. The CDR3 extends over 15 amino acids. The V end was cut by 4 bases, the J end by 2 bases, with 18 bases between. CDR3: CSVGPRQSKTYEQYF. The CDR3 DNA reads TGCAGCGTTGGCCCACGACAAAGCAAAACCTACGAGCAGTACTTC.

The CDR3 protein is CAWTSELDRGGKLFF. The CDR3 region has the DNA TGTGCCTGGACAAGCGAACTGGACAGGGGAGGAAAACTGTTTTTT. The chain uses TRBV30 and TRBJ1-4; 9 bases map to TRBD1. Germline trimming cut 4 bases from V and 10 bases from J; bases unmatched to any gene: 13. This CDR3 has 15 amino acids. The germline V gene encodes CDR1 GTSNPN and CDR2 SVGIG (reference sequence).

The chain links TRBV29-1 to TRBJ2-5; 7 bases align to TRBD2. The J segment lost 4 bases and the V segment lost 4 bases, leaving 6 bases of the junction unmatched. The CDR3 is made up of 13 amino acids. Germline V gene lookup returns CDR1 SQVTM and CDR2 ANQGSEA. The CDR3 spells CSVASGAGETQYF. The CDR3 nucleotides are TGCAGCGTTGCTAGCGGAGCTGGAGAGACCCAGTACTTC.

The genes are TRBV12-3 or TRBV12-4 and TRBJ2-5, with D perhaps TRBD1 (5 bases). CDR3 length: 14 amino acids. The V end lost 5 bases, the J end lost 11 bases, and 21 bases lay between the germline ends. CDR3: CASSPMLSGLEQYF. The CDR3 bases are TGTGCCAGCAGTCCGATGCTTTCAGGGCTAGAGCAGTACTTC.

The V gene is TRBV29-1, the J gene TRBJ2-1, with 12 positions matching TRBD2. The CDR3 spans 17 residues. The germline V gene encodes CDR1 SQVTM and CDR2 ANQGSEA. V lost 6 bases, J lost 5 bases, and 14 bases stayed unmatched. The CDR3 bases are TGCAGCGTCTTCCTAGCGGGAGGGCCCAACGGGAACAATGAGCAGTTCTTC. Its translation is CSVFLAGGPNGNNEQFF.